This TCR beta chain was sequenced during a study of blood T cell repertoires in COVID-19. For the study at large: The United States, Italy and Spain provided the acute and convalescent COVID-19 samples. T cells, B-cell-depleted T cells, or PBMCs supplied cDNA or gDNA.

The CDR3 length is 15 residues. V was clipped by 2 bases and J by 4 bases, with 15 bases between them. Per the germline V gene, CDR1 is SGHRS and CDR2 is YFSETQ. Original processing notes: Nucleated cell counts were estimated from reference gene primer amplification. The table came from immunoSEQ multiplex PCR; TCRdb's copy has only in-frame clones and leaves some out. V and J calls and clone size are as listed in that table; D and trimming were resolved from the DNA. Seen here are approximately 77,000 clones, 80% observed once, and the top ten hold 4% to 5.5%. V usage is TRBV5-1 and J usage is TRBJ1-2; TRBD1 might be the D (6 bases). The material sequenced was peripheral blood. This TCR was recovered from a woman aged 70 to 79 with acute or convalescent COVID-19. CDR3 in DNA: TGCGCCAGCAGCTTCGTACCGGGGGGGCCCTATGGCTACACCTTC. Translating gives CASSFVPGGPYGYTF.